These 7 T cell receptor beta chains came from one sample sequenced in a study of blood T cell repertoires in COVID-19. Clones were read by immunoSEQ multiplex PCR, and TCRdb kept only the in-frame ones, dropping some. The sample includes around 250,000 clones, 85% of them seen just once. The sample consisted of PBMCs or T cells enriched from blood (not recorded which). These receptors were obtained from a woman aged 50 to 65 with acute COVID-19.

V gene TRBV7-6 combines with J gene TRBJ2-1; 7 bases map to TRBD1. V dropped 1 base and J dropped 4; count of bases not matched to a gene: 1. Germline loops: CDR1 SGHVS, CDR2 FNYEAQ. The CDR3 covers 14 residues. Here the CDR3 reads CASSLGGQYNEQFF. In DNA form, the CDR3 reads TGTGCCAGCAGCTTAGGGGGACAGTACAATGAGCAGTTCTTC. Looking up the rest from reference TRBV7-6 and TRBJ2-1 gives the full variable domain: GAGVSQSPRYKVTKRGQDVALRCDPISGHVSLYWYRQALGQGPEFLTYFNYEAQQDKSGLPNDRFSAERPEGSISTLTIQRTEQRDSAMYRCASSLGGQYNEQFFGPGTRLTVL.

This clone was counted a few times. V is TRBV11-2 and J is TRBJ1-2, with D unresolved. This CDR3 spans 15 amino acids. Trimming took 3 bases from V and 4 from J, leaving 15 bases between them. Germline CDR1 is SGHAT and CDR2 is FQNNGV. CDR3 residues: CASSFIRVSGYGYTF. The DNA for the CDR3 is TGTGCCAGCAGCTTCATACGGGTATCTGGCTATGGCTACACCTTC.

The chain couples TRBV4-3 to TRBJ1-1, with unresolved D. V was trimmed by 0 bases and J by 0 bases, leaving 11 bases between them. Per germline, CDR1 LGHNA and CDR2 YSLEER. This CDR3 spans 16 amino acids. In DNA, the CDR3 is TGCGCCAGCAGCCAAGAATTCAGATCCATGAACACTGAAGCTTTCTTT. This translates into CASSQEFRSMNTEAFF.

This chain connects TRBV10-2 to TRBJ2-2; 8 bases line up with TRBD2. J gave up 6 bases and V 5 bases, and 5 bases lay outside the gene matches. CDR3 length: 14 amino acids. CDR1 and CDR2 from the germline V gene are WSHSY and SAAADI. The CDR3: CASSLAGSPGELFF. CDR3 in DNA: TGCGCCAGCAGTTTAGCGGGGAGCCCCGGGGAGCTGTTTTTT.

This clone was counted between two and nine times. The chain couples TRBV6-5 to TRBJ1-1; D not resolved. Germline V gene sequence: CDR1 MNHEY, CDR2 SVGAGI. V shed 2 bases and J shed 5 bases, with 12 bases lying between them. The CDR3 covers 14 residues. The CDR3 sequence: CASSYGRVETEAFF. CDR3 nucleotides: TGTGCCAGCAGTTACGGGCGGGTGGAAACTGAAGCTTTCTTT.

The V and J genes are TRBV10-3 and TRBJ1-1, with 8 bases matching TRBD1. This CDR3 is built from 14 residues. V shed 8 bases and J 0 bases; nucleotides not matched to a gene: 5. Germline loops: CDR1 ENHRY, CDR2 SYGVKD. The CDR3 nucleotides read TGTGCCATCTCAGGGGGCGGGATGAACACTGAAGCTTTCTTT. Translated, it gives CAISGGGMNTEAFF.

CDR3 sequence reads: CASSAQPGLGSPLHF. Written as DNA, the CDR3 is TGTGCCAGTAGTGCCCAGCCAGGGTTAGGTTCACCCCTCCACTTT. The V and J genes are TRBV19 and TRBJ1-6; TRBD1 is a possible D gene (5 bases). Germline V CDR1 and CDR2: LNHDA, SQIVND (reference sequence). The CDR3 contains 15 residues. With 5 bases removed from V and 9 bases from J, the gap between germline ends came to 17 bases.